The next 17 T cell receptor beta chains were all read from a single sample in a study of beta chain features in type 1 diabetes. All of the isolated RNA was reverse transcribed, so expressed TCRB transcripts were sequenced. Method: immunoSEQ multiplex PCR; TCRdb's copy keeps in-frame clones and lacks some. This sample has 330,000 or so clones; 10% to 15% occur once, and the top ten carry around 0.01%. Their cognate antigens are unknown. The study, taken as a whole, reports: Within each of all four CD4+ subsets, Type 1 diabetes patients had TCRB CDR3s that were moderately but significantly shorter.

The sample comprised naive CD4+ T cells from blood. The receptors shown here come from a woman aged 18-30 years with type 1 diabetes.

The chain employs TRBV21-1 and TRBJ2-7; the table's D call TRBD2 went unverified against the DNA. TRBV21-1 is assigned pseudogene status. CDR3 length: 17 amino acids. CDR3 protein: CASSTEARTRGIYEQYF. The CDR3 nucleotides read TGTGCCAGCAGCACTGAAGCGCGCACCCGGGGGATCTACGAGCAGTACTTC.

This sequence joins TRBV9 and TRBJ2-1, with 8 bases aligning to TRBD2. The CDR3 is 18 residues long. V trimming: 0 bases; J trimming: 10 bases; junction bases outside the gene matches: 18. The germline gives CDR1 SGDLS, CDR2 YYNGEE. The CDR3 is CASSVGRVGTRNFHEQFF. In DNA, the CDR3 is TGTGCCAGCAGCGTAGGCAGGGTTGGGACTAGGAACTTCCACGAGCAGTTCTTC.

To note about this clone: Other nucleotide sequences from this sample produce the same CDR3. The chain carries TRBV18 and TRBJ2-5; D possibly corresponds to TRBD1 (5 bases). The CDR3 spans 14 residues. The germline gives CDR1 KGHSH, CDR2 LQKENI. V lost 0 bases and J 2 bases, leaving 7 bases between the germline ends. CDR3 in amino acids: CASSPPTGQETQYF. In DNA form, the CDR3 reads TGTGCCAGCTCACCACCTACAGGACAAGAGACCCAGTACTTC.

The CDR3 coding sequence is TGTGCCAGCAGCCCTTCTGGGCGCTACACCTTC. Its protein product is CASSPSGRYTF. This rearrangement joins TRBV7-2 to TRBJ1-2; D ambiguous. V was clipped by 5 bases and J by 9 bases, with 10 bases between them. The CDR3 contains 11 residues. Looked up from germline, CDR1 is SGHTA and CDR2 is FQGNSA.

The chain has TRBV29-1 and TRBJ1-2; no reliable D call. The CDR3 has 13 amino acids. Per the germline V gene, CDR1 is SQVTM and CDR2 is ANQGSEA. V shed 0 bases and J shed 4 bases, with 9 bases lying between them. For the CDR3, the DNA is TGCAGCGTTGAAGAACAAAGTGGCTATGGCTACACCTTC. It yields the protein CSVEEQSGYGYTF.

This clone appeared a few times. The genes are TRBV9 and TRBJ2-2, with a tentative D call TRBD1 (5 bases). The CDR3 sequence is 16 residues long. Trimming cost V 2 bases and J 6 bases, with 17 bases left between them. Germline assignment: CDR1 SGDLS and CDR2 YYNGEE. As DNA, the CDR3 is TGTGCCAGCAGCGTGTTCCAGGGTTGGCCGGCCGGGGAGCTGTTTTTT. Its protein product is CASSVFQGWPAGELFF.

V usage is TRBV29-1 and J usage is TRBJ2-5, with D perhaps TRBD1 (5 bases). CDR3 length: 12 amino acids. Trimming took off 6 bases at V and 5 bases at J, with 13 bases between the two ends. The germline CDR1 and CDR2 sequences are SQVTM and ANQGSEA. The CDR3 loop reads CSVTGLGETQYF. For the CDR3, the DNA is TGCAGCGTCACAGGCCTAGGGGAGACCCAGTACTTC.

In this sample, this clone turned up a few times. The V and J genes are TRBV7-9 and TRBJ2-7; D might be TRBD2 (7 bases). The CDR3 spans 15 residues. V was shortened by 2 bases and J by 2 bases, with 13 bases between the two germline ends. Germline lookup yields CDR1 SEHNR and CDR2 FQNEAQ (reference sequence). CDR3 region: CASSLQGGGTYEQYF. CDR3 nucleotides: TGTGCCAGCAGCTTACAGGGAGGGGGGACCTACGAGCAGTACTTC.

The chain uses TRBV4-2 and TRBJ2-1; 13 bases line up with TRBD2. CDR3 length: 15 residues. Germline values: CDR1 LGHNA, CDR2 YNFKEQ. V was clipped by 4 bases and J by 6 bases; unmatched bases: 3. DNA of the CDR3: TGTGCCAGCAGCCGGGGGACTAGCGGGGCCAATGAGCAGTTCTTC. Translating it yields CASSRGTSGANEQFF.

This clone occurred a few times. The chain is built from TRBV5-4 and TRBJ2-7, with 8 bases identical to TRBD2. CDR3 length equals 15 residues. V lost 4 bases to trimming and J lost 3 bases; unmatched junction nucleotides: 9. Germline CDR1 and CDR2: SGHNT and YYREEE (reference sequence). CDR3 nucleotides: TGTGCCAGCAGCCAGGGACTAGTCACTGTCTACGAGCAGTACTTC. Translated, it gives CASSQGLVTVYEQYF.

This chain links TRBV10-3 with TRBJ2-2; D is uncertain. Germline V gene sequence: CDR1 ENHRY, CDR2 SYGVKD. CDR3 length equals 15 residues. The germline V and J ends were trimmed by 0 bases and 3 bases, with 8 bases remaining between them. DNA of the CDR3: TGTGCCATCAGTGAGTCGGCTAGTTACACCGGGGAGCTGTTTTTT. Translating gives CAISESASYTGELFF.

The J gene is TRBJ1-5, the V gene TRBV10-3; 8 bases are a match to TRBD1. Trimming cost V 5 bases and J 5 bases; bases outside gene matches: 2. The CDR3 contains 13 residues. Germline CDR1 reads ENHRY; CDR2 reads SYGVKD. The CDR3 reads CAISQGADQPQHF. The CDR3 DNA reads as TGTGCCATCAGTCAGGGGGCTGATCAGCCCCAGCATTTT.

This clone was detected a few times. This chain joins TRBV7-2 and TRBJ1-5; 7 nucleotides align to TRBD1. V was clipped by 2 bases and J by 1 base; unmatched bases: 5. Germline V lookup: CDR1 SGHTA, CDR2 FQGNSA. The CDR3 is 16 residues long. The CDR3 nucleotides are TGTGCCAGCAGCTTATGGACAGGCCCAAGCAATCAGCCCCAGCATTTT. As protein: CASSLWTGPSNQPQHF.

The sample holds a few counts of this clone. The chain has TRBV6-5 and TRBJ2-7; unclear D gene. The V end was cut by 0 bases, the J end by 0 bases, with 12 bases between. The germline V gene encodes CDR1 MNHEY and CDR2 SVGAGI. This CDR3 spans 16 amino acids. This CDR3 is CASSYSSRPLSYEQYF. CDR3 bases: TGTGCCAGCAGTTACTCCTCGAGGCCCCTCTCCTACGAGCAGTACTTC.

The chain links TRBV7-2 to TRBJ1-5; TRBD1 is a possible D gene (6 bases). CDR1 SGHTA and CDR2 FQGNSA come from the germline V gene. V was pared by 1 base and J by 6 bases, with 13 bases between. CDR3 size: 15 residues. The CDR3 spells CASSLGGRSGQPQHF. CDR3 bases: TGTGCCAGCAGCTTAGGGGGGCGGAGCGGTCAGCCCCAGCATTTT. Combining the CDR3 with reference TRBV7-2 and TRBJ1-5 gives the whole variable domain GAGVSQSPSNKVTEKGKDVELRCDPISGHTALYWYRQSLGQGLEFLIYFQGNSAPDKSGLPSDRFSAERTGGSVSTLTIQRTQQEDSAVYLCASSLGGRSGQPQHFGDGTRLSIL.

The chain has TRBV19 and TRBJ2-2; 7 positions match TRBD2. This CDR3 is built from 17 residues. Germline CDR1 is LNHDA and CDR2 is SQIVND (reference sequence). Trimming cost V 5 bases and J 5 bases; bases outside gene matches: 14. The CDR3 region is CASSLIWEAGRTGELFF. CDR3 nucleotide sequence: TGTGCCAGTAGTCTCATATGGGAAGCGGGAAGGACCGGGGAGCTGTTTTTT.

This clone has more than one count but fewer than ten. Written as DNA, the CDR3 is TGTGCCAGCAGCAGACAGGGGGTCTACGAGCAGTACTTC. Its translation is CASSRQGVYEQYF. The genes are TRBV7-2 and TRBJ2-7; 9 bases are a match to TRBD1. After removal of 5 bases from V and 3 bases from J, the junction contained 2 bases not matched to a gene. This CDR3 is 13 amino acids long. Looked up from germline, CDR1 is SGHTA and CDR2 is FQGNSA.